This is a list of T cell receptor beta chains from one sample in a study of cytomegalovirus exposure and HLA in healthy donors. Libraries were prepared by immunoSEQ multiplex PCR; TCRdb keeps only in-frame clonotypes and omits some of them. This table has some 140,000 clones, about three quarters appearing once. The sample comprised PBMCs. Receptors were obtained from a male donor in good health and CMV-seropositive. CDR3s include the opening cysteine and the closing phenylalanine or tryptophan. D genes are given only for firm matches. Some rows have no size entry. The others give once, few or many, or a class for an expanded clone.

cdr3_aa	cdr3_nt	v_call	j_call	d_call	clone_size
CASSYSASGIYNEQFF	TGTGCCAGCAGTTACTCTGCTAGCGGGATCTACAATGAGCAGTTCTTC	TRBV6-5	TRBJ2-1	TRBD2	once
CASSYGMGADAYEQYF	TGTGCCAGCAGCTACGGCATGGGGGCGGACGCCTACGAGCAGTACTTC	TRBV6-5	TRBJ2-7	NA	NA
CASSVAPTGGDDEQFF	TGTGCCAGCAGCGTAGCTCCCACAGGGGGTGACGATGAGCAGTTCTTC	TRBV9	TRBJ2-1	TRBD1	NA
CASKSFPGQVPSNTGELFF	TGCGCCAGCAAAAGTTTCCCGGGACAGGTACCTTCGAACACCGGGGAGCTGTTTTTT	TRBV23-1	TRBJ2-2	TRBD1	NA
CASSIALAGTYNEQFF	TGTGCCAGTAGTATAGCGCTAGCGGGGACCTACAATGAGCAGTTCTTC	TRBV19	TRBJ2-1	TRBD2	NA
CASSGGTSGNIQYF	TGTGCCAGCAGTGGAGGGACTAGCGGAAACATTCAGTACTTC	TRBV28	TRBJ2-4	TRBD2	NA
CASSARLAGESTDTQYF	TGTGCCAGCAGCGCCCGACTAGCGGGAGAGTCCACAGATACGCAGTATTTT	TRBV9	TRBJ2-3	TRBD2	NA
CASSHEVGGSGELFF	TGCGCCAGCAGCCACGAGGTGGGAGGATCCGGGGAGCTGTTTTTT	TRBV4-3	TRBJ2-2	NA	NA
CSSSARGDGLEAFF	TGTTCCAGCAGCGCCCGCGGGGACGGACTTGAAGCTTTCTTT	TRBV7-9	TRBJ1-1	NA	NA
CASMTGSYEQYF	TGTGCCAGTATGACAGGGTCCTACGAGCAGTACTTC	TRBV2	TRBJ2-7	TRBD1	NA
CASSFGQAYEQYF	TGTGCCAGCAGTTTCGGACAGGCCTACGAGCAGTACTTC	TRBV28	TRBJ2-7	TRBD1	few
CASSYDDIGRTGELFF	TGTGCCAGCAGTTACGATGATATTGGGAGAACCGGGGAGCTGTTTTTT	TRBV6-5	TRBJ2-2	NA	NA
CASSHGVAGVNEQFF	TGTGCCAGCAGCCACGGAGTAGCGGGAGTGAATGAGCAGTTCTTC	TRBV7-6	TRBJ2-1	TRBD2	NA
CTTRGGETQYF	TGCACCACGAGGGGGGGGGAGACCCAGTACTTC	TRBV29-1	TRBJ2-5	NA	NA
CASSLVLRTSEYNEQFF	TGTGCCAGCAGCTTAGTTCTCCGGACTAGCGAGTACAATGAGCAGTTCTTC	TRBV11-2	TRBJ2-1	TRBD2	NA
CASSGGGARYEQYF	TGTGCCAGCAGTGGCGGGGGGGCCCGGTACGAGCAGTACTTC	TRBV2	TRBJ2-7	TRBD2	once
CASSSLWPGRDIQYF	TGTGCCAGCAGCTCCCTTTGGCCGGGGAGAGACATTCAGTACTTC	TRBV11-2	TRBJ2-4	NA	NA
CASSIGTRGNNEQFF	TGTGCCAGTAGTATCGGGACTAGAGGTAACAATGAGCAGTTCTTC	TRBV19	TRBJ2-1	TRBD2	NA
CASSEEGFTYEQYF	TGTGCCAGCAGTGAAGAGGGGTTCACCTACGAGCAGTACTTC	TRBV6-1	TRBJ2-7	NA	NA
CATSRRQAVGGYTF	TGTGCCACCAGCAGAAGACAGGCTGTGGGCGGCTACACCTTC	TRBV15	TRBJ1-2	NA	NA
CASRPNQGDEQFF	TGTGCCAGCAGGCCGAACCAGGGGGATGAGCAGTTCTTC	TRBV6-4	TRBJ2-1	TRBD1	NA
CASSLTQTNEKLFF	TGTGCCAGCAGCTTAACCCAGACTAATGAAAAACTGTTTTTT	TRBV7-9	TRBJ1-4	NA	NA
CASSEVPGQGANEQYF	TGTGCCAGCAGTGAAGTTCCCGGACAGGGGGCGAACGAGCAGTACTTC	TRBV2	TRBJ2-7	TRBD1	NA
CASSLQGSSYNSPLHF	TGTGCCAGCAGCCTACAGGGGAGCTCCTATAATTCACCCCTCCACTTT	TRBV2	TRBJ1-6	TRBD1	NA
CASSLHRGRPTEAFF	TGTGCCAGCAGCCTACACAGGGGGCGCCCCACTGAAGCTTTCTTT	TRBV7-3	TRBJ1-1	TRBD1	NA
CASSGTSGRANEQFF	TGTGCCAGCAGCGGAACTAGCGGGAGGGCGAATGAGCAGTTCTTC	TRBV9	TRBJ2-1	TRBD2	NA
CSVEDGTLGGLSNQPQHF	TGCAGCGTTGAAGATGGGACTCTGGGGGGACTTAGCAATCAGCCCCAGCATTTT	TRBV29-1	TRBJ1-5	NA	NA
CASSLAGGPETQYF	TGTGCCAGCAGCTTGGCGGGGGGGCCAGAGACCCAGTACTTC	TRBV5-5	TRBJ2-5	TRBD2	NA
CASSYDAGEETQYF	TGTGCCAGCAGTTACGATGCGGGGGAAGAGACCCAGTACTTC	TRBV6-5	TRBJ2-5	TRBD2	NA
CASSILQGTMNTEAFF	TGTGCCAGTAGTATTCTTCAGGGGACCATGAACACTGAAGCTTTCTTT	TRBV19	TRBJ1-1	NA	NA
CSAAWGAEAFF	TGCAGTGCTGCCTGGGGGGCTGAAGCTTTCTTT	TRBV20-1	TRBJ1-1	NA	once
CASSVGLAGVGDEQYF	TGTGCCAGCAGCGTAGGACTAGCGGGAGTAGGCGACGAGCAGTACTTC	TRBV9	TRBJ2-7	TRBD2	NA
CASSLIRGGGQPQHF	TGTGCCAGCAGCTTAATTAGAGGAGGAGGTCAGCCCCAGCATTTT	TRBV7-8	TRBJ1-5	NA	NA
CASSQGNNEKLFF	TGTGCCAGCTCGCAGGGGAATAATGAAAAACTGTTTTTT	TRBV18	TRBJ1-4	NA	NA
CASSIENRNYGYTF	TGTGCCAGTAGTATAGAAAACAGAAACTATGGCTACACCTTC	TRBV19	TRBJ1-2	NA	NA
CASSLVPGVAFF	TGTGCCAGCAGCTTAGTTCCAGGGGTAGCTTTCTTT	TRBV7-9	TRBJ1-1	NA	NA
CASSQGSESAQHF	TGTGCCAGCAGTCAAGGGTCCGAATCAGCCCAGCATTTT	TRBV2	TRBJ1-5	NA	NA
CASRLTGPTEAFF	TGTGCCAGCAGACTGACAGGGCCCACTGAAGCTTTCTTT	TRBV6-1	TRBJ1-1	TRBD1	NA
CASSLWDRVHEQYF	TGTGCCAGCAGTCTTTGGGACAGGGTCCACGAGCAGTACTTC	TRBV28	TRBJ2-7	TRBD1	NA
CASSIDGREDTEAFF	TGTGCCAGTAGTATAGATGGAAGGGAGGACACTGAAGCTTTCTTT	TRBV19	TRBJ1-1	NA	NA
CASSQSINLRGTGSYEQYF	TGCGCCAGCAGTCAATCGATAAATCTCCGGGGGACAGGGTCTTACGAGCAGTACTTC	TRBV23-1	TRBJ2-7	TRBD1	NA
CASSLAPIGQVNTGELFF	TGTGCCAGCAGCTTAGCGCCCATTGGACAGGTGAACACCGGGGAGCTGTTTTTT	TRBV7-8	TRBJ2-2	TRBD1	NA
CASRRAPGDPDGYTF	TGTGCCAGCAGGAGAGCGCCAGGGGATCCGGATGGCTACACCTTC	TRBV27	TRBJ1-2	NA	NA
CASSPPGLPTQGGYTF	TGTGCCAGCAGCCCGCCGGGACTCCCTACCCAGGGTGGCTACACCTTC	TRBV7-8	TRBJ1-2	NA	NA
CASRKLRGLETQYF	TGTGCCAGCAGAAAATTGAGGGGGTTGGAGACCCAGTACTTC	TRBV5-8	TRBJ2-5	NA	NA
CASSLVPRGGGTDTQYF	TGCGCCAGCAGCTTGGTCCCACGAGGGGGCGGAACAGATACGCAGTATTTT	TRBV5-1	TRBJ2-3	TRBD1	NA
CASSLTQSAYEQYF	TGTGCCAGCAGTTTGACACAGTCAGCCTACGAGCAGTACTTC	TRBV28	TRBJ2-7	NA	NA
CSVGPGQVYEQYF	TGCAGCGTTGGGCCGGGACAGGTCTACGAGCAGTACTTC	TRBV29-1	TRBJ2-7	TRBD1	NA
CASAGGHQETQYF	TGTGCCAGTGCCGGCGGGCACCAAGAGACCCAGTACTTC	TRBV9	TRBJ2-5	NA	NA
CASRGDSRNQPQHF	TGTGCCAGCAGAGGGGACAGCCGCAATCAGCCCCAGCATTTT	TRBV7-2	TRBJ1-5	TRBD1	few
CASSLPARGEKLFF	TGTGCCAGCTCACTCCCGGCCAGAGGTGAAAAACTGTTTTTT	TRBV18	TRBJ1-4	NA	NA
CASSPGQGGRGKLFF	TGTGCCAGCAGCCCCGGACAGGGAGGTAGGGGTAAACTGTTTTTT	TRBV7-2	TRBJ1-4	TRBD1	NA
CASSFPSSYEQYF	TGTGCCAGCAGTTTCCCCAGCTCCTACGAGCAGTACTTC	TRBV28	TRBJ2-7	NA	NA